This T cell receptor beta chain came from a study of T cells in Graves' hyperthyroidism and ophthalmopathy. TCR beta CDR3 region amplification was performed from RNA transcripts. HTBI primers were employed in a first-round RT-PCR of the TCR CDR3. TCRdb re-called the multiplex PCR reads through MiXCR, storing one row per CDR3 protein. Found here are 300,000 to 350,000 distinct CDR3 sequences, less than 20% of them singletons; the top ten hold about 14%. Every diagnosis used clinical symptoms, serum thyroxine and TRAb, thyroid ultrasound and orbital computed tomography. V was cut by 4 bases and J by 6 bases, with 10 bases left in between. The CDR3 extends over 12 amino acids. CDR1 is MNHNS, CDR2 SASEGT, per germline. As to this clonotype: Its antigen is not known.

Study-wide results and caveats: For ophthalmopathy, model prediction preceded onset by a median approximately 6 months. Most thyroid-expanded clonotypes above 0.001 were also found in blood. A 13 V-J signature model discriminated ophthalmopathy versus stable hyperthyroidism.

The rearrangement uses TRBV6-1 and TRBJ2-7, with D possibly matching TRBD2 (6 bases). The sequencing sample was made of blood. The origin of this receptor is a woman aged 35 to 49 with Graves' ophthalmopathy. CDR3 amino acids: CASSGLVGEQYF. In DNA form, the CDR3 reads TGTGCCAGCAGTGGACTAGTGGGCGAGCAGTACTTC.